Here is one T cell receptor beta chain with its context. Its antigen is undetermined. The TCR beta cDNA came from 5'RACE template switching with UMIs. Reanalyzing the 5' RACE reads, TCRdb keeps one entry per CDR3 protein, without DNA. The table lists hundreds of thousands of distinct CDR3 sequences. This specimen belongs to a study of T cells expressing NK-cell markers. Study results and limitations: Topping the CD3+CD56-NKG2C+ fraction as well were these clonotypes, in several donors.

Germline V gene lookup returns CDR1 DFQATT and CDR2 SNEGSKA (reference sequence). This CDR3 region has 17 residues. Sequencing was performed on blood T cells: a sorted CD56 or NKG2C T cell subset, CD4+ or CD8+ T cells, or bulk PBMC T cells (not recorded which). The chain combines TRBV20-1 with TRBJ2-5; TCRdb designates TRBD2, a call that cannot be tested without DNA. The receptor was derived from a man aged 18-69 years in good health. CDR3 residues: CSPYGVAGEKAEETQYF.